Listed below are T cell receptor beta chains from one sample, sequenced in a study of CD8+ T cells in alopecia areata. TCRdb's copy holds only in-frame clones and misses some; the assay was immunoSEQ multiplex PCR. The sample comprises roughly 100,000 clones, approximately 58% of which are singletons, and about 8.8% rests with the top ten. Sequencing was carried out using CD4+ T cells sorted from blood. Every receptor here comes from a human donor in good health. CDR3s include the opening cysteine and the closing phenylalanine or tryptophan. A D gene is named only where the DNA matches it firmly. The size of a clone is reported for some rows only, either as once, few or many, or as a class for expanded clones.

>TRBJ2-7|TRBV14|-|-
TGTGCCAGCAGCCAATTCCACGAGCAGTACTTC
CASSQFHEQYF
>TRBJ1-5|TRBV6-1|-|few
TGTGCCAGCAGTGAAAGGAAAGGGTCTGGCAATCAGCCCCAGCATTTT
CASSERKGSGNQPQHF
>TRBJ1-2|TRBV7-8|-|-
TGTGCCAGCAGCTTAGCTACGGGGGCAGACACCTTC
CASSLATGADTF
>TRBJ2-1|TRBV5-4|-|few
TGTGCCAGCAGCCCTGGCAATGAGCAGTTCTTC
CASSPGNEQFF
>TRBJ2-4|TRBV7-2|TRBD1|-
TGTGCCAGCAGCCTAGCTAGGGACAGCAAAAACATTCAGTACTTC
CASSLARDSKNIQYF
>TRBJ2-1|TRBV7-2|TRBD2|-
TGTGCCAGCAGCCTACGGGGCGGGAGCTCCTACAATGAGCAGTTCTTC
CASSLRGGSSYNEQFF
>TRBJ2-7|TRBV28|-|once
TGTGCCAGCTGCCGAGCGAGCCCCTACGAGCAGTACTTC
CASCRASPYEQYF
>TRBJ1-2|TRBV2|-|-
TGTGCCAGCAGTTCCGACAGGACCGTTAACTATGGCTACACCTTC
CASSSDRTVNYGYTF
>TRBJ2-7|TRBV7-9|-|-
TGTGCCAGCAGCCCCCAACTGGGGGGACCGGATGGCTCCTACGAGCAGTACTTC
CASSPQLGGPDGSYEQYF
>TRBJ2-1|TRBV9|TRBD2|-
TGTGCCAGCAGCGGACCCAGCGGGGGAGGTGGGGAGCAGTTCTTC
CASSGPSGGGGEQFF
>TRBJ2-3|TRBV29-1|-|few
TGCAGCGTTGGGGTGGCCACAGATACGCAGTATTTT
CSVGVATDTQYF
>TRBJ2-4|TRBV5-6|-|once
TGTGCCAGCAGCTTGGCTGAGACTGGTACGAGAAAAAACATTCAGTACTTC
CASSLAETGTRKNIQYF
>TRBJ1-4|TRBV7-2|-|-
TGTGCCAGCAGCTTAGCAGGGGGTGAAAAACTGTTTTTT
CASSLAGGEKLFF
>TRBJ2-1|TRBV28|TRBD2|-
TGTGCCAGCAGTTTACCACTAGCGGGGGGGCGGATCTTC
CASSLPLAGGRIF
>TRBJ1-5|TRBV6-5|TRBD1|-
TGTGCCACCCGGCGACAGGGCGGTAGCAATCAGCCCCAGCATTTT
CATRRQGGSNQPQHF
>TRBJ1-4|TRBV29-1|-|-
TGCAGCGTTGAGGTCGCAACTAATGAAAAACTGTTTTTT
CSVEVATNEKLFF
>TRBJ1-1|TRBV27|-|few
TGTGCCAGCAGTTTATCTATCTGGATGATGAACACTGAAGCTTTCTTT
CASSLSIWMMNTEAFF
>TRBJ1-3|TRBV6-5|-|many
TGTGCCAGCAGTTACTCGATAAAAGCTCCTGGAAACACCATATATTTT
CASSYSIKAPGNTIYF
>TRBJ2-3|TRBV4-2|-|-
TGTGCCAGCAGCCAACGTCAATCTAGCACAGATACGCAGTATTTT
CASSQRQSSTDTQYF
>TRBJ2-7|TRBV5-1|-|-
TGCGCCAGCAGCTCGGACAACTCCTACGAGCAGTACTTC
CASSSDNSYEQYF
>TRBJ2-5|TRBV5-6|TRBD1|-
TGTGCCAGCAGCTTGGCTTCGGGACAGGGTTTGGAGACCCAGTACTTC
CASSLASGQGLETQYF
>TRBJ2-7|TRBV30|-|-
TGTGCCTGGAGTGTCCAGGGGTTTGGCGAGCAGTACTTC
CAWSVQGFGEQYF
>TRBJ2-3|TRBV5-1|-|few
TGCGCCAGCAGCCTGGAGCCGGGGGCCTTCACAGATACGCAGTATTTT
CASSLEPGAFTDTQYF
>TRBJ1-6|TRBV29-1|TRBD1|-
TGCAGCGTTTCGGACAGGGAGGGCTCACCCCTCCACTTT
CSVSDREGSPLHF
>TRBJ2-5|TRBV2|-|-
TGTGCCAGCAGGACCCTGGGTAGCGGCAAAGAGACCCAGTACTTC
CASRTLGSGKETQYF
>TRBJ2-1|TRBV2|TRBD2|few
TGTGCCAGCAGTCCTCAGAAGACTAGCGGGGGATACAATGAGCAGTTCTTC
CASSPQKTSGGYNEQFF
>TRBJ1-2|TRBV7-2|-|-
TGTGCCAGCAGCCCCAACGGGGGGGGTAACTATGGCTACACCTTC
CASSPNGGGNYGYTF
>TRBJ2-5|TRBV7-2|TRBD1|few
TGTGCCAGCAGCCCTGGACAGGGGTCAGAGACCCAGTACTTC
CASSPGQGSETQYF
>TRBJ1-2|TRBV29-1|-|few
TGCAGCGTCGGGCACAGGGTCGGTGGCTACACCTTC
CSVGHRVGGYTF
>TRBJ2-2|TRBV29-1|-|-
TGCAGCGTTGAAGCCCGGGAGAACACCGGGGAGCTGTTTTTT
CSVEARENTGELFF
>TRBJ2-5|TRBV11-2|-|-
TGTGCCAGCAGCTTAATGGCTAGCGTTCCCGAGACCCAGTACTTC
CASSLMASVPETQYF
>TRBJ2-7|TRBV10-2|TRBD2|-
TGCGCCAGCTCCACTAGCGGGGTGTCCTACGAGCAGTACTTC
CASSTSGVSYEQYF
>TRBJ2-2|TRBV2|-|few
TGTGCCAGCAGTACCAGACGGGCCGCTGGGGCCGGGGAGCTGTTTTTT
CASSTRRAAGAGELFF
>TRBJ1-6|TRBV19|-|-
TGTGCCCACAGGGACTCCTATAATTCACCCCTCCACTTT
CAHRDSYNSPLHF
>TRBJ2-4|TRBV7-2|-|-
TGTGCCAGCAGCTTCGCAGTCTCTACGGGGAACATTCAGTACTTC
CASSFAVSTGNIQYF
>TRBJ2-5|TRBV7-2|TRBD2|-
TGTGCCAGCAGCTTAGCGCGGGGGGGCCGAGAGACCCAGTACTTC
CASSLARGGRETQYF
>TRBJ2-2|TRBV4-3|TRBD2|-
TGCGCCAGCAGCCAAGGGAGGTCTAGCGGGGACTCCCTGAACACCGGGGAGCTGTTTTTT
CASSQGRSSGDSLNTGELFF
>TRBJ2-7|TRBV30|-|-
TGTGCCTGGGCAGGGATCTACGAGCAGTACTTC
CAWAGIYEQYF
>TRBJ1-5|TRBV2|TRBD1|-
TGTGCCAGCAATACAGGGGGCCTCGGCAATCAGCCCCAGCATTTT
CASNTGGLGNQPQHF
>TRBJ2-7|TRBV5-6|TRBD1|-
TGTGCCAGCAGCTTGACAGGACAGGGACACTACGAGCAGTACTTC
CASSLTGQGHYEQYF
>TRBJ1-4|TRBV6-5|-|-
TGTGCCAGCAGGGGACGGGCGAATGAAAAACTGTTTTTT
CASRGRANEKLFF
>TRBJ2-1|TRBV7-2|-|-
TGTGCCAGCAGCCCCCCCGGGACCTCAGATGTCAATGAGCAGTTCTTC
CASSPPGTSDVNEQFF
>TRBJ2-5|TRBV30|-|few
TGTGCCTGGAGTGTACAAGGGGTAGAGACCCAGTACTTC
CAWSVQGVETQYF
>TRBJ2-5|TRBV7-9|-|-
TGTGCCAGCAGCTTGGGACAAGAGACCCAGTACTTC
CASSLGQETQYF
>TRBJ1-1|TRBV30|-|-
TGTGCCTGGAGTGTAAGGGGAGGGATGAGTGGGGCTTTCTTT
CAWSVRGGMSGAFF
>TRBJ2-1|TRBV5-1|-|few
TGCGCCAGCAGCTTGGGCAGGGAGCAGTTCTTC
CASSLGREQFF
>TRBJ2-5|TRBV6-1|-|-
TGTGCCAGCAGTAACAGGGCTCGGCAAGAGACCCAGTACTTC
CASSNRARQETQYF
>TRBJ1-2|TRBV15|-|few
TGTGCCACCAGCAGAGACATGAACTATGGCTACACCTTC
CATSRDMNYGYTF
>TRBJ1-1|TRBV29-1|-|-
TGCAGCGTTGGGTTTAGGGGGAGGAACACTGAAGCTTTCTTT
CSVGFRGRNTEAFF
>TRBJ2-7|TRBV29-1|TRBD2|-
TGCAGCGTTGAAGAAGGCCCGGGGGGGAGCTACGAGCAGTACTTC
CSVEEGPGGSYEQYF
>TRBJ2-4|TRBV10-3|-|few
TGTGCCATCAGTGATGGGGGGCAAGCCAAAAACATTCAGTACTTC
CAISDGGQAKNIQYF
>TRBJ1-1|TRBV29-1|-|few
TGCAGCGTGTCACCCCTGGGAGCTCTTGAAGCTTTCTTT
CSVSPLGALEAFF
>TRBJ2-1|TRBV29-1|-|-
TGCAGCGTTGCAAACTACGAGCAGTTCTTC
CSVANYEQFF
>TRBJ2-3|TRBV7-2|-|-
TGTGCCAGCAGCGGGCAGGGTGCAGATACGCAGTATTTT
CASSGQGADTQYF
>TRBJ2-3|TRBV7-9|TRBD1|-
TGTGCCAGCAGCTTAGGGGACAGGGATACGCAGTATTTT
CASSLGDRDTQYF
>TRBJ2-3|TRBV25-1|-|-
TGTGCCAGCAGTGTATCGTATACGCAGTATTTT
CASSVSYTQYF
>TRBJ2-1|TRBV5-4|-|-
TGTGCCAGCAGAACAGGGAGGAGGATGGACAATGAGCAGTTCTTC
CASRTGRRMDNEQFF